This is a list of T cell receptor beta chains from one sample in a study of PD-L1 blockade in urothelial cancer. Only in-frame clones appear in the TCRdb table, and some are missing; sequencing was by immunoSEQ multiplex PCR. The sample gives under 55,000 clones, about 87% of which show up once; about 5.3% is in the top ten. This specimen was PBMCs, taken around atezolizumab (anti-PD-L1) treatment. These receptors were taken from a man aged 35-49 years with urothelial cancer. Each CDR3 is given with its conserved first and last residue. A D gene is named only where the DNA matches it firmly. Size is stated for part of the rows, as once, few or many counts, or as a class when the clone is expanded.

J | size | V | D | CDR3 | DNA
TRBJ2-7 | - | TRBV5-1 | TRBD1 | CASSIRQGSGEQYF | TGCGCCAGCAGCATTAGACAGGGATCGGGCGAGCAGTACTTC
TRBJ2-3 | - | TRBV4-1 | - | CASSQVQVIYGDTQYF | TGCGCCAGCAGCCAAGTCCAGGTCATATACGGAGATACGCAGTATTTT
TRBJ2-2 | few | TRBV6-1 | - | CASSVQLNTGELFF | TGTGCCAGCAGTGTACAGCTAAACACCGGGGAGCTGTTTTTT
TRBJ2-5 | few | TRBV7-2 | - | CASSLSSAGTETQYF | TGTGCCAGCAGCTTAAGTTCTGCGGGGACCGAGACCCAGTACTTC
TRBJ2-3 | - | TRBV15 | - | CATSSGSTDTQYF | TGTGCCACCAGCAGCGGGAGCACAGATACGCAGTATTTT
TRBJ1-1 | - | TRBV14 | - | CASSQGTVTEAFF | TGTGCCAGCAGCCAAGGGACAGTCACAGAAGCTTTCTTT
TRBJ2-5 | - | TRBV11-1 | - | CASSLAPSETQYF | TGTGCCAGCAGCTTAGCCCCGTCAGAGACCCAGTACTTC
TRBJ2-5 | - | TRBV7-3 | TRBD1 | CASSYRGRETQYF | TGTGCCAGCAGCTACAGGGGGCGTGAGACCCAGTACTTC
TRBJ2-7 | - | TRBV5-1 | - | CASSSRPGPLLYEQYF | TGCGCCAGCAGCTCCCGTCCTGGGCCACTCCTCTACGAGCAGTACTTC
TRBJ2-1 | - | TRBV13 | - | CASSLGEHGGYNEQFF | TGTGCCAGCAGCTTAGGGGAACACGGGGGCTACAATGAGCAGTTCTTC
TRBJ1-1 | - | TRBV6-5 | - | CASSYSGRATEAFF | TGTGCCAGCAGTTACTCCGGCAGGGCCACTGAAGCTTTCTTT
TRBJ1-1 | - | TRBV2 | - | CASSVGPEAFF | TGTGCCAGCAGTGTTGGGCCTGAAGCTTTCTTT
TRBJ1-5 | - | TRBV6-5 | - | CASSYSERNQPQHF | TGTGCCAGCAGTTACTCCGAGCGGAATCAGCCCCAGCATTTT
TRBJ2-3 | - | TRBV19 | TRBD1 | CASSIRDRVLTDTQYF | TGTGCCAGTAGTATTCGGGACAGGGTTTTGACAGATACGCAGTATTTT
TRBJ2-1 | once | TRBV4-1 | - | CASSQDSVRRQFF | TGCGCCAGCAGCCAAGATTCCGTTAGGAGGCAGTTCTTC
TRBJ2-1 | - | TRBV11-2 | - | CASSLGFRERRFF | TGTGCCAGCAGCTTAGGTTTTCGGGAACGCCGGTTCTTC
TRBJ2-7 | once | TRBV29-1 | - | CSVQEAYEQYF | TGCAGCGTCCAAGAGGCTTACGAGCAGTACTTC
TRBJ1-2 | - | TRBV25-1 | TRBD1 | CASTRSDRDNPGYTF | TGTGCCAGCACCCGGTCGGACAGGGATAATCCAGGGTACACCTTC
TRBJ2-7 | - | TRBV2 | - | CASSRLEGRHEQYF | TGTGCCAGCAGTCGACTAGAAGGGCGTCACGAGCAGTACTTC
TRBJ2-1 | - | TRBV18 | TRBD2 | CASSPQVGLAGGNEQFF | TGTGCCAGCTCACCACAGGTCGGACTAGCGGGAGGTAATGAGCAGTTCTTC
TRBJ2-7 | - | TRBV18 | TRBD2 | CASSPPVGASGRMGSSYEQYF | TGTGCCAGCTCACCACCGGTTGGGGCTAGCGGGAGGATGGGCAGCTCCTACGAGCAGTACTTC
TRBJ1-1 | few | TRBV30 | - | CAWSRPGGTEAFF | TGTGCCTGGAGCCGGCCCGGGGGCACTGAAGCTTTCTTT
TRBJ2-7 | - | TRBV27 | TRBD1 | CASSLRGQLGEQYF | TGTGCCAGCAGTTTAAGGGGACAGCTGGGTGAGCAGTACTTC
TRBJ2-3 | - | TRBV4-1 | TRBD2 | CASSQMGGGTDTQYF | TGCGCCAGCAGCCAGATGGGGGGGGGCACAGATACGCAGTATTTT
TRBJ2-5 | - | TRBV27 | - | CASSPRRQKNF | TGTGCCAGCAGTCCCCGTAGACAGAAAAACTTC
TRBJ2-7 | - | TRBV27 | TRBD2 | CASSFAGGEGEQYF | TGTGCCAGCAGTTTTGCGGGAGGGGAAGGCGAGCAGTACTTC
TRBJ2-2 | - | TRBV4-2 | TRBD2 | CASSHSGRRTGELFF | TGTGCCAGCAGCCATAGCGGGAGGAGAACCGGGGAGCTGTTTTTT
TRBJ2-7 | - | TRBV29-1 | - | CSVGEDFNEQYF | TGCAGCGTTGGGGAGGATTTTAACGAGCAGTACTTC
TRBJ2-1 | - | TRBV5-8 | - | CASSLFQGNEQFF | TGTGCCAGCAGCTTGTTCCAGGGTAATGAGCAGTTCTTC
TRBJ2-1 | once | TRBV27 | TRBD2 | CASSLIPSGIYEQFF | TGTGCCAGCAGTTTAATTCCTAGCGGGATTTATGAGCAGTTCTTC
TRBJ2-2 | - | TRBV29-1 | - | CSVQGTGELFF | TGCAGCGTTCAGGGGACCGGGGAGCTGTTTTTT
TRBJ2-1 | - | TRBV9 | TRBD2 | CASQAGGSSYNEQFF | TGTGCCAGCCAAGCGGGAGGGTCCTCCTACAATGAGCAGTTCTTC
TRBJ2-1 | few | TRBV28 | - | CASSRTGYEQFF | TGTGCCAGCAGCAGAACAGGGTATGAGCAGTTCTTC
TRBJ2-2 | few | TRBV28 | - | CASSFLSGAAGELFF | TGTGCCAGCAGTTTTCTGTCAGGGGCGGCCGGGGAGCTGTTTTTT
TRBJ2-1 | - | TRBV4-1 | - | CASSQELAVGGNEQFF | TGCGCCAGCAGCCAAGAACTAGCAGTTGGGGGAAATGAGCAGTTCTTC
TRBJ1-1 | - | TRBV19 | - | CATSDSKIFNTEAFF | TGTGCCACGTCGGACAGCAAAATCTTTAACACTGAAGCTTTCTTT
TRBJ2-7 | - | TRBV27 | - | CASSLSYRAATYEQYF | TGTGCCAGCAGTTTATCGTACAGGGCGGCTACCTACGAGCAGTACTTC
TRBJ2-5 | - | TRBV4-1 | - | CASGLNRAETQYF | TGCGCCAGCGGATTAAACAGGGCAGAGACCCAGTACTTC
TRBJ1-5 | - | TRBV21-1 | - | CASSIEGGREPQHF | TGTGCCAGCAGCATAGAGGGAGGTAGGGAGCCCCAGCATTTT
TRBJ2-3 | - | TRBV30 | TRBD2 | CAWSRLADTQYF | TGTGCCTGGAGTCGACTAGCTGATACGCAGTATTTT
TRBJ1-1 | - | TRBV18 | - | CASSRDQNTEAFF | TGTGCCAGCTCTCGAGATCAGAACACTGAAGCTTTCTTT
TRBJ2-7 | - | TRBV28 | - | CASFPGANSYEQYF | TGTGCCTCCTTCCCGGGAGCTAACTCCTACGAGCAGTACTTC
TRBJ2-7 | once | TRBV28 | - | CASSPDRDKFYEQYF | TGTGCCAGCAGTCCCGACCGGGACAAATTCTACGAGCAGTACTTC
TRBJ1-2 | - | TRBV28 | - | CASSLSGGGYTF | TGTGCCAGCAGTTTATCCGGGGGTGGCTACACCTTC
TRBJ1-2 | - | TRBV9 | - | CASSPPTGGTSYTF | TGTGCCAGCAGCCCCCCTACGGGGGGGACCAGCTACACCTTC
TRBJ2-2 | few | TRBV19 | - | CASTDNGGELFF | TGTGCCAGTACCGACAACGGCGGGGAGCTGTTTTTT
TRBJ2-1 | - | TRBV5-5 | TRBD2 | CASSLTSGRAVNEQFF | TGTGCCAGCAGCCTGACTAGCGGGAGGGCGGTTAATGAGCAGTTCTTC
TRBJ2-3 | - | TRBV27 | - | CASSSPFTDTQYF | TGTGCCAGCAGTTCCCCCTTCACAGATACGCAGTATTTT
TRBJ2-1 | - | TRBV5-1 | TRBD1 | CASSFDGQGDNEQFF | TGCGCCAGCAGCTTCGACGGACAGGGTGACAATGAGCAGTTCTTC
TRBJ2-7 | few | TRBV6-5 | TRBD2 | CASSYRTSAANEQYF | TGTGCCAGCAGTTACCGTACTAGCGCCGCCAACGAGCAGTACTTC
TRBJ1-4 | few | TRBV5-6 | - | CASSLPGEKLFF | TGTGCCAGCAGCTTGCCCGGTGAAAAACTGTTTTTT
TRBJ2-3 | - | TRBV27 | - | CASSLIALATDTQYF | TGTGCCAGCAGTTTAATAGCACTAGCCACAGATACGCAGTATTTT
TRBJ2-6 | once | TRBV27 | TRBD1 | CASSPQGAGANVLTF | TGTGCCAGCAGTCCCCAGGGGGCTGGGGCCAACGTCCTGACTTTC
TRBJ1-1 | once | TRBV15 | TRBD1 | CATSYRDRGLRREAFF | TGTGCCACCAGCTACCGGGACAGGGGCCTAAGGAGGGAAGCTTTCTTT
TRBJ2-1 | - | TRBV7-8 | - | CASSLSGTGTYNEQFF | TGTGCCAGCAGTTTGAGCGGAACGGGCACCTACAATGAGCAGTTCTTC